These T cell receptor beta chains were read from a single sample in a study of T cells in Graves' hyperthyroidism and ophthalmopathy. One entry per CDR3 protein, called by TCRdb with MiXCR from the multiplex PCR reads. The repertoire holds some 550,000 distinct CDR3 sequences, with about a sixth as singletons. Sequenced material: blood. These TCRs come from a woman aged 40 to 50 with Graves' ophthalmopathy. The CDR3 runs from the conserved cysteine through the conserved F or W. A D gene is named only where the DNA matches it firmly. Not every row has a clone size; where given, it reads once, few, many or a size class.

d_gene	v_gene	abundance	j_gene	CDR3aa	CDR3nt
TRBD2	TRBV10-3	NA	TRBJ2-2	CATRTSGGYNGELFF	TGTGCCACCAGAACCAGCGGGGGGTATAACGGGGAGCTGTTTTTT
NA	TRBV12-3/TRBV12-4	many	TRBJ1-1	CASSWRVNTEAFF	TGTGCCAGCAGCTGGAGGGTGAACACTGAAGCTTTCTTT
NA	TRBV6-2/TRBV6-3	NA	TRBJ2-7	CASSLNRDGEYEQYF	TGTGCCAGCAGCCTCAACCGGGACGGGGAATACGAGCAGTACTTC
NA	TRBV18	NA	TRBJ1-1	CASSPPGVGFTEAFF	TGTGCCAGCTCACCGCCGGGTGTGGGTTTCACTGAAGCTTTCTTT
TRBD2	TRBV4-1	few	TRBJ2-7	CASSQNAGERYF	TGCGCCAGCAGCCAAAACGCGGGGGAGCGGTACTTC
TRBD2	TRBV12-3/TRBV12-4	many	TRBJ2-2	CASGAGAVANTGELFF	TGTGCCAGCGGGGCGGGAGCCGTGGCGAACACCGGGGAGCTGTTTTTT
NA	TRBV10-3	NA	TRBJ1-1	CASSGGVVNTEAFF	TGTGCCTCCTCCGGGGGAGTAGTGAACACTGAAGCTTTCTTT
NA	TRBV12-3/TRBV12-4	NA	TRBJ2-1	CASSLRADLQFF	TGTGCCAGCAGTTTAAGGGCAGACCTGCAGTTCTTC
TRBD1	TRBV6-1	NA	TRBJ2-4	CASSPGTGGLAKNIQYF	TGTGCCAGCAGTCCCGGGACAGGGGGACTAGCCAAAAACATTCAGTACTTC
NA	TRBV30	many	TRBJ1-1	CAWRPGGNTEAFF	TGTGCCTGGAGGCCCGGGGGCAACACTGAAGCTTTCTTT
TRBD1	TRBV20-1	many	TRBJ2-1	CSAPMGTGYEQFF	TGCAGTGCTCCGATGGGGACAGGCTATGAGCAGTTCTTC
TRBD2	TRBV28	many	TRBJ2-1	CASSSATSGGMGNEQFF	TGTGCCAGCAGTTCGGCTACTAGCGGGGGAATGGGGAATGAGCAGTTCTTC
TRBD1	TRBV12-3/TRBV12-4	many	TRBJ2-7	CASSKQGASSYEQYF	TGTGCCAGCAGCAAACAGGGGGCCAGCTCCTACGAGCAGTACTTC
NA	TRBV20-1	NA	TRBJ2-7	CSARGSWDAFNYEQYF	TGCAGTGCTAGAGGCTCTTGGGACGCCTTTAACTACGAGCAGTACTTC
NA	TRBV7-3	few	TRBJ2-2	CASSSSQWGGELFF	TGTGCCAGCAGCTCGAGCCAGTGGGGCGGGGAGCTGTTTTTT
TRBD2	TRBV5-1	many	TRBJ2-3	CASSLVLAGVRDTQYF	TGCGCCAGCAGCTTGGTTCTAGCGGGAGTGCGGGATACGCAGTATTTT
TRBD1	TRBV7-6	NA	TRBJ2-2	CASSLRQGLNTGELFF	TGTGCCAGCAGCTTAAGACAGGGGCTGAACACCGGGGAGCTGTTTTTT
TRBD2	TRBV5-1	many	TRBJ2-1	CASSHLPGTSGNEQFF	TGCGCCAGCAGTCACCTCCCCGGGACTAGCGGCAATGAGCAGTTCTTC
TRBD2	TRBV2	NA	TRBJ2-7	CASGDSGVSYEQYF	TGTGCCAGCGGGGATAGCGGGGTCTCCTACGAGCAGTACTTC
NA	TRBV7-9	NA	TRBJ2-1	CASTGGLNEQFF	TGTGCCAGCACCGGGGGACTCAATGAGCAGTTCTTC
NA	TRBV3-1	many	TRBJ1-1	CASSQEIGLNTEAFF	TGTGCCAGCAGCCAAGAGATAGGGTTGAACACTGAAGCTTTCTTT
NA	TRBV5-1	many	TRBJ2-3	CASSLGPWGGTTDTQYF	TGCGCCAGCAGCTTGGGCCCTTGGGGCGGAACCACAGATACGCAGTATTTT
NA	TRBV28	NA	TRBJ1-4	CASSPNGGIEKLFF	TGTGCCAGCAGTCCTAATGGAGGGATCGAAAAACTGTTTTTT
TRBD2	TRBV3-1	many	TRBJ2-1	CASSQTTSGGYNEQFF	TGTGCCAGCAGCCAAACAACTAGCGGGGGGTACAATGAGCAGTTCTTC
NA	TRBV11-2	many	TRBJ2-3	CASSKGGTDTQYF	TGTGCCAGCAGCAAGGGTGGCACAGATACGCAGTATTTT
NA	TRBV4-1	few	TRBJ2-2	CASSRTPAGELFF	TGCGCCAGCAGCCGCACACCGGCCGGGGAGCTGTTTTTT
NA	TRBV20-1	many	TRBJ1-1	CSARRVQGNTEAFF	TGCAGTGCTAGGCGCGTGCAGGGGAACACTGAAGCTTTCTTT
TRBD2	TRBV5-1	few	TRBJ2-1	CASKAGGRVDEQFF	TGCGCCAGCAAAGCGGGAGGGCGAGTGGATGAGCAGTTCTTC
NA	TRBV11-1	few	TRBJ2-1	CASSSPGSAYNEQFF	TGTGCCAGCAGCTCGCCGGGATCCGCGTACAATGAGCAGTTCTTC
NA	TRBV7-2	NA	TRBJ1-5	CASSSGLGPHSNQPQHF	TGTGCCAGCAGCTCCGGACTCGGTCCCCATAGCAATCAGCCCCAGCATTTT
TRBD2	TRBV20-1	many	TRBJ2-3	CSAKQLAARTDTQYF	TGCAGTGCTAAGCAACTAGCGGCCCGCACAGATACGCAGTATTTT
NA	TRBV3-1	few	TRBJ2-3	CASSQNLGVSTDTQYF	TGTGCCAGCAGCCAAAACCTCGGGGTTAGCACAGATACGCAGTATTTT
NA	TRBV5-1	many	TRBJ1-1	CASSSGQTEAFF	TGCGCCAGCAGCTCTGGACAGACTGAAGCTTTCTTT
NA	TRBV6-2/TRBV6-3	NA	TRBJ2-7	CASSTGTLYEQYF	TGTGCCAGCAGTACCGGGACCCTCTACGAGCAGTACTTC
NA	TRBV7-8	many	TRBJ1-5	CASSLELNSKQPQHF	TGTGCCAGCAGCTTAGAACTCAACTCCAAACAGCCCCAGCATTTT
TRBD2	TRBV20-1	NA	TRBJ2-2	CSAPNSGPGGTGELFF	TGCAGTGCTCCGAATTCGGGACCGGGGGGGACCGGGGAGCTGTTTTTT
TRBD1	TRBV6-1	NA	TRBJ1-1	CASTPTGAGVTEAFF	TGTGCCAGCACCCCCACAGGGGCCGGGGTCACTGAAGCTTTCTTT
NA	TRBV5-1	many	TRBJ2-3	CASSLNRITDTQYF	TGCGCCAGCAGCTTGAACCGAATCACAGATACGCAGTATTTT
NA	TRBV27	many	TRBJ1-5	CASSLLENQPQHF	TGTGCCAGCAGCTTACTTGAAAATCAGCCCCAGCATTTT
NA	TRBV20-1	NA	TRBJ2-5	CSARDPTRQETQYF	TGCAGTGCTAGAGATCCGACTCGACAAGAGACCCAGTACTTC